This TCR beta chain is drawn from a study of blood T cell repertoires in COVID-19. About the study: Acute-phase and convalescent COVID-19 samples originated in the United States, Italy and Spain. Sources were T cells, B-cell-depleted T cells, or PBMCs; the material itself was cDNA or gDNA.

Per the authors' pipeline: It was from reference gene primer amplification that nucleated cell counts were estimated. This table comes from immunoSEQ multiplex PCR, and its TCRdb copy is limited to in-frame clones, with some not included. V, J and clone size are taken as reported in that table, and D and trimming were inferred from the DNA itself. The sample lists about 140,000 clones, 85% to 90% occurring once. This CDR3 has 15 residues. With V trimmed by 4 bases and J by 7 bases, 8 bases remained unmatched. This sequence joins TRBV23-1 and TRBJ2-1; 9 nucleotides line up with TRBD1. TRBV23-1 is filed as an ORF, its function uncertain. Sequencing input: peripheral blood. The receptor was isolated from a woman in her thirties or forties with acute or convalescent COVID-19. The CDR3 bases are TGCGCCAGCAGTCCGGGGAGACAGGGGGTAAATGAGCAGTTCTTC. It yields the protein CASSPGRQGVNEQFF.